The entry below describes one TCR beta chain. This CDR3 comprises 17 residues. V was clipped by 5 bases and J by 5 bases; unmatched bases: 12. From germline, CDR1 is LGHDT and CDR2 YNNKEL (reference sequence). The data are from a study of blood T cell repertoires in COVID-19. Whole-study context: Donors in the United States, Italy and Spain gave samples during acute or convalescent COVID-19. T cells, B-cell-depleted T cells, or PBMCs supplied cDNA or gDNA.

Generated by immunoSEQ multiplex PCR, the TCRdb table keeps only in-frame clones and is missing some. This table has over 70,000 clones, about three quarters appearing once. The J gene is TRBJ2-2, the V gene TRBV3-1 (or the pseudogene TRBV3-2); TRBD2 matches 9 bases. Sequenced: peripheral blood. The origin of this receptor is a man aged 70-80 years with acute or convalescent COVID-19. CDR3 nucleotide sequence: TGTGCCAGCAGCGCCCCCTTTGCGGGAGGGGGAACCGGGGAGCTGTTTTTT. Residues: CASSAPFAGGGTGELFF.